The clone carrying this T cell receptor beta chain has ten or more counts. The antigen is undetermined. The sample comes from a study of regulatory T cells in long-lasting Graves disease. Across the whole study: Graves' disease counted as persistent after over 5 years of antithyroid drugs with positive TSH receptor antibodies. Overall study findings and caveats: Persistent cases favored TRBV28, TRBJ1-2 and TRBJ2-5.

The authors built TCR beta libraries using iRepertoire HTBI primers and Arm-PCR of CDR3 regions. TCRdb called the multiplex PCR reads again in MiXCR, with one record for every CDR3 protein. The sample has 300,000 to 350,000 distinct CDR3 sequences, about 20% seen once. Germline V gene lookup returns CDR1 KGHSH and CDR2 LQKENI. V was trimmed by 1 base and J by 2 bases, leaving 6 bases between them. The CDR3 consists of 14 residues. Time point meaning: persistent/refractory GD, antithyroid drugs over 5 years with positive TRAb. Preparation of the TCR library used RNA extracted from PBMCs. Graves' disease diagnoses followed American Thyroid Association guidelines.

The V gene is TRBV18, the J gene TRBJ1-3; weak D call: TRBD1 (5 bases). This TCR was recovered from a female donor with Graves disease. The sequencing used peripheral blood mononuclear cells (PBMCs), collected when the disease was refractory, from a patient treated with antithyroid drugs. In DNA, the CDR3 is TGTGCCAGCTCACCACAGGGGACTGGAAACACCATATATTTT. Amino acid sequence: CASSPQGTGNTIYF.